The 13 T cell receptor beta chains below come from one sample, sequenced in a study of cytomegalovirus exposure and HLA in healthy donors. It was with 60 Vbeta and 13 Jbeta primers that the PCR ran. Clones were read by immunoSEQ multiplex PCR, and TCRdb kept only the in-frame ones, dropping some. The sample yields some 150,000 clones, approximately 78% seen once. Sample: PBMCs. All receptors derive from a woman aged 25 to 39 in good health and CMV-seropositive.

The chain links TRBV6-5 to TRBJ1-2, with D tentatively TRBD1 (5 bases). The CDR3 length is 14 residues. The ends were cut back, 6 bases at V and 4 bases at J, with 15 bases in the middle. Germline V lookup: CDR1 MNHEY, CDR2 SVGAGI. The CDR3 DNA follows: TGTGCCAGCAGCCGTACCGACAGTGTCTATGGCTACACCTTC. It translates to CASSRTDSVYGYTF.

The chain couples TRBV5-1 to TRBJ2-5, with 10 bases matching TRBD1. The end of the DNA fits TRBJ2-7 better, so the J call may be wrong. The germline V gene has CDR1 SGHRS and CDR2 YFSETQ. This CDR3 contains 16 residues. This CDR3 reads CASSPPGQGFSYEQYF. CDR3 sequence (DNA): TGCGCCAGCAGCCCTCCGGGACAGGGGTTCTCCTACGAGCAGTACTTC.

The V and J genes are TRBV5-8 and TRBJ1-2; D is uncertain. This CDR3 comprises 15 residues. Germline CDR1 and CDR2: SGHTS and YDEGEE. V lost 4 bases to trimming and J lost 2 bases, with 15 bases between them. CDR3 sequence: CASSRLLTRNYGYTF. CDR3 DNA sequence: TGTGCCAGCAGCCGGCTCCTGACAAGAAACTATGGCTACACCTTC.

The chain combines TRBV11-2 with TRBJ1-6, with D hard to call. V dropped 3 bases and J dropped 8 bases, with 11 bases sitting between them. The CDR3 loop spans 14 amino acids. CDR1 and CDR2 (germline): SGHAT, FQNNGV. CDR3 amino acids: CASSFRRNHSPLHF. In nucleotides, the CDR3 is TGTGCCAGCAGCTTTAGGAGGAATCATTCACCCCTCCACTTT.

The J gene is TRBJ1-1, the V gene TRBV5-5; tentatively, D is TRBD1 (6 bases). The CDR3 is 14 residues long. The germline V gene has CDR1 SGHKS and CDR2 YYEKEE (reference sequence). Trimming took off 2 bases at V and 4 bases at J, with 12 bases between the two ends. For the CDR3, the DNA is TGTGCCAGCAGCTTTATTGGACAGTCCACTGAAGCTTTCTTT. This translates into CASSFIGQSTEAFF.

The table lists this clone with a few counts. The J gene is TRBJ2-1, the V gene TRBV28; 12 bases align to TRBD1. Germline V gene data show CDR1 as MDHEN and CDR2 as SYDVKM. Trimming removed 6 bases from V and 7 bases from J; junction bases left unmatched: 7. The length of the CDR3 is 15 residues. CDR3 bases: TGTGCCAGCAGCGGCCCGGGACAGGGGGCTAATGAGCAGTTCTTC. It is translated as CASSGPGQGANEQFF.

The CDR3 DNA sequence: TGTGCCAGCAGCCCCCCTCGGACAGGTGTATTCGGCTACACCTTC. It codes for CASSPPRTGVFGYTF. The rearrangement uses TRBV7-9 and TRBJ1-2; TRBD1 matches 7 bases. With 5 bases clipped from V and 8 bases from J, the junction kept 14 bases outside the gene matches. CDR3 length equals 15 residues. In germline, CDR1 is SEHNR, CDR2 FQNEAQ (reference sequence).

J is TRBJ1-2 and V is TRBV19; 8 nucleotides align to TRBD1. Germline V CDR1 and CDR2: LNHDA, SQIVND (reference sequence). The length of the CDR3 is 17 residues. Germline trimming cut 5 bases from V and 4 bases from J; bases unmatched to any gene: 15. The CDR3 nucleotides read TGTGCCAGTAGTCGGACAGGGTACGTTGTAGAGGGCTATGGCTACACCTTC. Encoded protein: CASSRTGYVVEGYGYTF.

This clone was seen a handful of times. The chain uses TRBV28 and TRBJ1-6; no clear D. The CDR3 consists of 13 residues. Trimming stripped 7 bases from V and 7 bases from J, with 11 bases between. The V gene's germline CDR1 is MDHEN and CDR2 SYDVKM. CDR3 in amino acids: CASNEGANSPLHF. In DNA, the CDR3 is TGTGCCAGCAACGAGGGAGCAAATTCACCCCTCCACTTT. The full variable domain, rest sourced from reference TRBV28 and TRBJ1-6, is DVKVTQSSRYLVKRTGEKVFLECVQDMDHENMFWYRQDPGLGLRLIYFSYDVKMKEKGDIPEGYSVSREKKERFSLILESASTNQTSMYLCASNEGANSPLHFGNGTRLTVT.

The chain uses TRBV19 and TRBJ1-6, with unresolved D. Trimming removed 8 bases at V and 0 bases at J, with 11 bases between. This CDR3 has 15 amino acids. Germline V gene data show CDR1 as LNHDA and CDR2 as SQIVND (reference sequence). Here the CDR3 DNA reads TGTGCCAGTTCGAGGGAGAGCTCCTATAATTCACCCCTCCACTTT. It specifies CASSRESSYNSPLHF.

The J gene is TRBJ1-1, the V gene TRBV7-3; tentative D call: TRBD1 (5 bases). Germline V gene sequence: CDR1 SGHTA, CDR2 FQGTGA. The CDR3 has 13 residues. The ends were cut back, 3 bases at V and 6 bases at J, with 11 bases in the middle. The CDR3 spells CASSFDRASEAFF. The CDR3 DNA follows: TGTGCCAGCAGCTTCGACAGAGCCTCTGAAGCTTTCTTT.

The CDR3 DNA reads TGTGCCAGCAGTTTCATTGCCCCAACTAGGTCCTACAATGAGCAGTTCTTC. Protein sequence: CASSFIAPTRSYNEQFF. V gene TRBV27 combines with J gene TRBJ2-1; D possibly corresponds to TRBD2 (5 bases). V was trimmed by 3 bases and J by 1 base, leaving 16 bases between them. The CDR3 runs to 17 residues. Germline CDR1 is MNHEY and CDR2 is SMNVEV (reference sequence).

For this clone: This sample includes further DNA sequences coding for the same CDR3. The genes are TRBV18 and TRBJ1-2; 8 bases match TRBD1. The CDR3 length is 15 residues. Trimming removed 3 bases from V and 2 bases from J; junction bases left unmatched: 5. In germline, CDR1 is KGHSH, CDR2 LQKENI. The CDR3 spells CASSPGQAVNYGYTF. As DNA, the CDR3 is TGTGCCAGCTCACCGGGACAGGCGGTAAACTATGGCTACACCTTC.